Listed below are T cell receptor beta chains from one sample, sequenced in a study of T-cell reconstitution after alpha-beta-depleted transplantation in children. TCRdb analysed the PCR reads with MiXCR anew, one entry per CDR3 protein. This repertoire shows 450,000 to 600,000 distinct CDR3 sequences, 32% found once; its top ten account for about 2.3%. Sample: PBMCs from the stem cell graft donor, taken from the stem cell graft. All receptors come from a human donor who donated a stem cell graft to a child with aplastic anemia. The CDR3 runs from the conserved cysteine through the conserved F or W. The order of the fields is clone size, V gene, J gene, D gene, CDR3 protein, CDR3 DNA. The D gene is left open where the match is weak. Only part of the rows carry a size: once, few, many, or a class if the clone is expanded.

-	TRBV13	TRBJ1-3	-	CASSFYGDLLSGNTIYF	TGTGCCAGCAGCTTCTATGGAGACCTCCTCTCTGGAAACACCATATATTTT
few	TRBV5-1	TRBJ2-4	-	CASSSGILQYF	TGCGCCAGCAGCTCGGGCATCCTTCAGTACTTC
many	TRBV30	TRBJ1-2	-	CAWSVRVGRSGYTF	TGTGCCTGGAGTGTACGGGTTGGGAGATCTGGCTACACCTTC
-	TRBV7-9	TRBJ2-4	TRBD1	CASSQSGTGAGKNIQYF	TGTGCCAGCAGCCAATCGGGGACAGGGGCGGGCAAAAACATTCAGTACTTC
few	TRBV6-1	TRBJ2-5	-	CASSEQQGPRGTQYF	TGTGCCAGCAGTGAACAGCAGGGGCCAAGAGGGACCCAGTACTTC
-	TRBV6-5	TRBJ2-3	-	CASSYGQAPSTDTQYF	TGTGCCAGCAGTTACGGGCAGGCGCCAAGCACAGATACGCAGTATTTT
-	TRBV15	TRBJ1-5	-	CATRGVGQPQHF	TGTGCCACCAGGGGGGTAGGACAGCCCCAGCATTTT
-	TRBV29-1	TRBJ2-2	TRBD2	CSVKVRPGRDYTKANTGELFF	TGCAGCGTTAAGGTCCGCCCGGGCAGGGACTACACCAAGGCGAACACCGGGGAGCTGTTTTTT
-	TRBV29-1	TRBJ1-2	TRBD1	CSVEKTGVGGYTF	TGCAGCGTGGAAAAGACAGGGGTTGGTGGCTACACCTTC
-	TRBV6-1	TRBJ2-4	-	CASAPASSDAKNIQYF	TGTGCCAGCGCCCCAGCCAGCAGCGACGCCAAAAACATTCAGTACTTC
-	TRBV15	TRBJ2-7	-	CATSRGFYSEQYF	TGTGCCACCAGCAGGGGCTTTTACAGCGAGCAGTACTTC
few	TRBV12-3/TRBV12-4	TRBJ2-3	TRBD1	CASSLATGRIGTDTQYF	TGTGCCAGCAGTTTAGCGACAGGGAGAATCGGCACAGATACGCAGTATTTT
-	TRBV7-9	TRBJ1-1	TRBD1	CASSLGTGGAITEAFF	TGTGCCAGCAGCTTAGGGACAGGGGGCGCGATCACTGAAGCTTTCTTT
-	TRBV5-1	TRBJ1-6	TRBD1	CASGLTGTDLNSPLHF	TGCGCCAGCGGATTAACCGGGACAGACCTCAATTCACCCCTCCACTTT
few	TRBV28	TRBJ1-5	-	CASSFSGPANQPQHF	TGTGCCAGCAGTTTCTCAGGGCCGGCTAATCAGCCCCAGCATTTT
many	TRBV29-1	TRBJ1-1	-	CSTRRGGGGTEAFF	TGCAGCACCCGACGAGGCGGCGGCGGCACTGAAGCTTTCTTT
few	TRBV29-1	TRBJ1-1	-	CSVEEKVGQTRNTEAFF	TGCAGCGTTGAAGAAAAGGTGGGCCAGACAAGGAACACTGAAGCTTTCTTT
-	TRBV19	TRBJ1-4	-	CASTTGGMENEKLFF	TGTGCCAGTACCACCGGGGGAATGGAGAATGAAAAACTGTTTTTT
-	TRBV5-1	TRBJ2-3	TRBD2	CASSMAGVRDTQYF	TGCGCCAGCAGCATGGCGGGAGTTAGGGATACGCAGTATTTT
-	TRBV5-1	TRBJ2-2	-	CASSLTAGNTGELFF	TGCGCCAGCAGCTTGACCGCAGGGAACACCGGGGAGCTGTTTTTT
-	TRBV18	TRBJ1-3	-	CASSPADGSGNTIYF	TGTGCCAGCTCACCAGCGGACGGCTCTGGAAACACCATATATTTT
once	TRBV18	TRBJ1-5	TRBD1	CASSPQTGYQPQHF	TGTGCCAGCTCACCGCAGACAGGGTATCAGCCCCAGCATTTT
-	TRBV28	TRBJ1-4	TRBD1	CASIADRGHEKLFF	TGTGCCAGCATCGCGGACAGGGGGCATGAAAAACTGTTTTTT
few	TRBV19	TRBJ1-1	-	CASSGPSRTEAFF	TGTGCCAGTAGTGGGCCTAGTAGGACTGAAGCTTTCTTT
-	TRBV18	TRBJ1-2	TRBD1	CASSPNRGNGYTF	TGTGCCAGCTCACCAAACAGGGGAAATGGCTACACCTTC